The present TCR beta chain was sequenced within a study of blood T cell repertoires in COVID-19. Across the whole study: The samples span acute and convalescent COVID-19 from the United States, Italy and Spain. From T cells, B-cell-depleted T cells, or PBMCs came the material, which was cDNA or gDNA.

The junction had 8 bases not matched to a gene; V was cut back by 7 bases and J by 5 bases. CDR1 and CDR2 from the germline V gene are SQVTM and ANQGSEA. CDR3 length equals 14 residues. Original analysis: Reference gene primer amplification yielded estimated nucleated cell counts. Libraries were prepared by immunoSEQ multiplex PCR; TCRdb keeps only in-frame clonotypes and omits some of them. V and J calls and clone size are copied from that table; D and trimming were computed from the DNA. The data contain 250,000 to 300,000 clones, less than 85% of them singletons. The chain carries TRBV29-1 and TRBJ2-1; 10 bases line up with TRBD2. The specimen was peripheral blood. The TCR sequence derives from a woman between 18 and 30 years old with acute or convalescent COVID-19. CDR3 sequence reads: CSASGLAGDNEQFF. DNA for the CDR3: TGCAGCGCCTCGGGGCTAGCGGGAGACAATGAGCAGTTCTTC.